The rows below give T cell receptor beta chains drawn from one sample of a study of immune characterization of retroperitoneal liposarcoma. TCRdb reprocessed the PCR reads with MiXCR, giving one entry per CDR3 protein. The profile covers just over 1,400 distinct CDR3 sequences, with more than 40% appearing a single time and around a fifth taken by the ten largest. Input material: tumor tissue. The receptors here all came from a female donor with retroperitoneal liposarcoma. Both conserved end residues are part of each CDR3. A D gene is named only where the DNA matches it firmly. Expanded clones get a size class; other rows say once, few or many, or leave the size out.

J | V | D | size | DNA | CDR3
TRBJ2-1 | TRBV11-3 | TRBD2 | . | TGTGCCAGCAGCCGACGGACTAGCGGCACTTACAATGAGCAGTTCTTC | CASSRRTSGTYNEQFF
TRBJ2-5 | TRBV6-1 | . | few | TGTGCCAGCAGTGAATACTTATCGGAGACCCAGTACTTC | CASSEYLSETQYF
TRBJ2-5 | TRBV12-3/TRBV12-4 | . | . | TGTGCCAGCAGTCGCGGGACAATGTACCAAGAGACCCAGTACTTC | CASSRGTMYQETQYF
TRBJ2-7 | TRBV12-3/TRBV12-4 | TRBD1 | . | TGTGCCAGCAGTCCCACCTCTTATCAGGGGGCCAGCGAGCAGTACTTC | CASSPTSYQGASEQYF
TRBJ2-5 | TRBV7-3 | . | . | TGTGCCAGCAGCTTAACCGGGGACAATGAGCAGTACTTC | CASSLTGDNEQYF
TRBJ2-3 | TRBV6-5 | TRBD1 | once | TGTGCCAGCAGTTACTCGACAGGGGGTAAAGATACGCAGTATTTT | CASSYSTGGKDTQYF
TRBJ2-6 | TRBV6-1 | . | few | TGTGCCAGCAGTGTACAGGGTGCTGGGGCCAACGTCCTGACTTTC | CASSVQGAGANVLTF
TRBJ2-7 | TRBV6-1 | . | . | TGTGCCAGCAGGAACCCCGGGACCCCATACGAGCAGTACTTC | CASRNPGTPYEQYF
TRBJ2-1 | TRBV6-6 | . | once | TGTGCCAGCAGTTACCGACGCACGGGGGTGCCCCAGTTCTTC | CASSYRRTGVPQFF
TRBJ2-7 | TRBV11-1 | . | . | TGTGCCAGCAGCCCGGGTGCGAGGAGCTCCTACAATGAGCAGTACTTC | CASSPGARSSYNEQYF
TRBJ1-1 | TRBV6-1 | TRBD1 | . | TGTGCCAGCAGGGATACAGGGACAGTGAACACTGAAGCTTTCTTT | CASRDTGTVNTEAFF
TRBJ2-1 | TRBV12-3/TRBV12-4 | . | few | TGTGCCAGCACCTTCCGGACCCGAGGGATTAGCTCCTACAATGAGCAGTTCTTC | CASTFRTRGISSYNEQFF
TRBJ2-1 | TRBV7-2 | TRBD2 | . | TGTGCCAGCAGCTTAATGAGCGGGGGGTACAATGAGCAGTTCTTC | CASSLMSGGYNEQFF
TRBJ2-7 | TRBV7-9 | . | few | TGTGCCAGCAGCGAGACAGGAGCCTACGAGCAGTACTTC | CASSETGAYEQYF
TRBJ2-7 | TRBV11-3 | TRBD2 | few | TGTGCCAGCAGCCCCGGGGCGGGAGAAGGGACCTTCTCCTACGAGCAGTACTTC | CASSPGAGEGTFSYEQYF
TRBJ2-1 | TRBV12-3/TRBV12-4 | TRBD1 | . | TGTGCCAGCAGGAGGACAGGGAAAAGTTACAATGAGCAGTTCTTC | CASRRTGKSYNEQFF
TRBJ2-5 | TRBV7-2 | . | . | TGTGCCAGCACCACTTCGCGGGACTCCCAAGAGACCCAGTACTTC | CASTTSRDSQETQYF
TRBJ2-7 | TRBV7-6 | TRBD2 | few | TGTGCCAGCAGCACGACTAGCGGGGGGTCCATGTCCTACGAGCAGTACTTC | CASSTTSGGSMSYEQYF
TRBJ2-7 | TRBV6-1 | TRBD2 | few | TGTGCCAGCAGTGAGAGGCCGGGACTAGAAGGTGAGCAGTACTTC | CASSERPGLEGEQYF
TRBJ2-3 | TRBV12-3/TRBV12-4 | . | . | TGTGCCAGCAGTGACCCCCGGGACATTGGCACAGATACGCAGTATTTT | CASSDPRDIGTDTQYF
TRBJ2-7 | TRBV7-2 | . | . | TGTGCCAGCAGCTTGGACAACTACAATGAGCAGTACTTC | CASSLDNYNEQYF
TRBJ2-1 | TRBV12-3/TRBV12-4 | TRBD2 | . | TGTGCCAGCAGTTTCGGGACTACCCCCTTCTTC | CASSFGTTPFF
TRBJ2-1 | TRBV10-1 | . | . | TGCGCCAGCAGTGAGGGTGGGAGTGGGGGTTCCTACAATGAGCAGTTCTTC | CASSEGGSGGSYNEQFF
TRBJ2-1 | TRBV6-1 | . | . | TGTGCCAGCAGGTCTCTTGACGCGTACAATGAGCAGTTCTTC | CASRSLDAYNEQFF
TRBJ2-1 | TRBV6-1 | . | . | TGTGCCAGCAGTTATAACCAAGAGACCCAGTTCTTC | CASSYNQETQFF
TRBJ2-1 | TRBV7-2 | TRBD2 | . | TGTGCCAGCAGGCCCAGCGGGGGATGGGAAGAGACCCAGTTCTTC | CASRPSGGWEETQFF
TRBJ2-1 | TRBV7-2 | . | few | TGTGCCAGCAGCTCGACAGGGTGGGAGCGGGCCGAGCAGTTCTTC | CASSSTGWERAEQFF
TRBJ2-3 | TRBV27 | . | few | TGTGCCAGCAGTCAGAGCGGTAATACGCAGTATTTT | CASSQSGNTQYF
TRBJ2-1 | TRBV11-3 | . | . | TGTGCCAGCAGCCCAGGGGGGGGTTTCTACAATGAGCAGTTCTTC | CASSPGGGFYNEQFF
TRBJ2-1 | TRBV6-9 | . | few | TGTGCCAGCAGTTTCTCAACCTACAATGAGCAGTTCTTC | CASSFSTYNEQFF
TRBJ2-7 | TRBV12-3/TRBV12-4 | TRBD2 | few | TGTGCCAGCAGTCCCACGACTAGCGGGAGGTTATACGAGCAGTACTTC | CASSPTTSGRLYEQYF
TRBJ2-1 | TRBV25-1 | TRBD1 | . | TGTGCCAGCAGTGAAGTCGGCGCGACAGGGGGTTACAATGAGCAGTTCTTC | CASSEVGATGGYNEQFF
TRBJ2-1 | TRBV6-1 | . | . | TGTGCCAGCAGTGAAGCCCTAGGGGCCTACAATGAGCAGTTCTTC | CASSEALGAYNEQFF
TRBJ2-1 | TRBV12-3/TRBV12-4 | . | few | TGTGCCAGCAGTTTAGCCCCCGGGGCCGGTGGAGAGACCCAGTTCTTC | CASSLAPGAGGETQFF
TRBJ2-1 | TRBV25-1 | . | once | TGTGCCAGCAGAGTGAATAGCGGGACAGGGCAAGAGACCCAGTTCTTC | CASRVNSGTGQETQFF
TRBJ2-7 | TRBV6-1 | . | . | TGTGCCAGCAGTGAAGGTGGCAGGTACGAGCAGTACTTC | CASSEGGRYEQYF
TRBJ2-2 | TRBV6-1 | . | . | TGTGCCAGCAGTGAAGCAGACCACACCGGGGAGCTGTTTTTT | CASSEADHTGELFF
TRBJ2-1 | TRBV6-1 | . | once | TGTGCCAGCAGGGCCTACTCCGGACTCGAGGCCAAAAACATTCAGTTCTTC | CASRAYSGLEAKNIQFF